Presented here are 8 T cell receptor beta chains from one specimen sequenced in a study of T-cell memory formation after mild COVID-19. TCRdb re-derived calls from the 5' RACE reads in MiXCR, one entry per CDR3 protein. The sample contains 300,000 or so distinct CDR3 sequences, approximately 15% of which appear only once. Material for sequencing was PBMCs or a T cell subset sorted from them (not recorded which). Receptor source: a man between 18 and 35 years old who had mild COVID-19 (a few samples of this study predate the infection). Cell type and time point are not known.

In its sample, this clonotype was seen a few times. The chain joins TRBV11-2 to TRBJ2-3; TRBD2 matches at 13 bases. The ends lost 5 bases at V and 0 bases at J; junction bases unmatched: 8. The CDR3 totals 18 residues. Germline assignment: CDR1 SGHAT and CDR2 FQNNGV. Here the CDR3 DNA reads TGTGCCAGCAGCCGTTCACCGGGACTAGCGGGGAGCACAGATACGCAGTATTTT. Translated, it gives CASSRSPGLAGSTDTQYF.

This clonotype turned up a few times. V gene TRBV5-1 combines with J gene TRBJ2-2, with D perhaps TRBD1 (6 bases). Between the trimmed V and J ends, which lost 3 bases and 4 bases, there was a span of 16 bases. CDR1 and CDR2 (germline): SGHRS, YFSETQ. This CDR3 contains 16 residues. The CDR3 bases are TGCGCCAGCAGCTGGGGGCGACAGGAGATCACCGGGGAGCTGTTTTTT. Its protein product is CASSWGRQEITGELFF.

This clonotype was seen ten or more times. The CDR3 reads CASSLAYGTSPYGYTF. CDR3 sequence (DNA): TGTGCCAGCAGCTTAGCATACGGGACAAGTCCCTATGGCTACACCTTC. J is TRBJ1-2 and V is TRBV7-2; weak D call: TRBD1 (6 bases). Between the trimmed V and J ends, which lost 0 bases and 4 bases, there was a span of 15 bases. There are 16 residues in the CDR3. Germline V CDR1 and CDR2: SGHTA, FQGNSA. Drawing the rest from reference TRBV7-2 and TRBJ1-2, the complete variable domain is GAGVSQSPSNKVTEKGKDVELRCDPISGHTALYWYRQSLGQGLEFLIYFQGNSAPDKSGLPSDRFSAERTGGSVSTLTIQRTQQEDSAVYLCASSLAYGTSPYGYTFGSGTRLTVV.

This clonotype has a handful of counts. CDR3 sequence reads: CASSANGGGSAKNIQYF. The CDR3 DNA reads as TGTGCCAGCAGCGCTAATGGGGGGGGTTCAGCCAAAAACATTCAGTACTTC. The chain combines TRBV9 with TRBJ2-4, with 7 nucleotides matching TRBD2. V lost 3 bases and J lost 0; bases outside the gene matches: 9. Looked up from germline, CDR1 is SGDLS and CDR2 is YYNGEE. This CDR3 region has 17 residues.

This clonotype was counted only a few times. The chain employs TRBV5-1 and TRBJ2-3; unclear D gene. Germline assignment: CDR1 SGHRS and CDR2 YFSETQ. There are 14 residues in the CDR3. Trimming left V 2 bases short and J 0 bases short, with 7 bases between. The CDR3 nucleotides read TGCGCCAGCAGCTTAACCTTTAGCACAGATACGCAGTATTTT. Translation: CASSLTFSTDTQYF.

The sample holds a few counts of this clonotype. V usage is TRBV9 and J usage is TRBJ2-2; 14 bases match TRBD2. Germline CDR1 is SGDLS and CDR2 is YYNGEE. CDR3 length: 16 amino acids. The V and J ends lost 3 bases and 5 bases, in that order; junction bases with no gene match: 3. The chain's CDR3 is CASSGLAGGGTGELFF. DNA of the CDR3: TGTGCCAGCAGCGGACTAGCGGGAGGGGGAACCGGGGAGCTGTTTTTT.

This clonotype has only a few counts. The CDR3, as DNA: TGTGCTAGTGCCCAGGGGCAGATGAACACTGAAGCTTTCTTT. Translating it yields CASAQGQMNTEAFF. J is TRBJ1-1 and V is TRBV12-5; D may be TRBD1 (6 bases). The CDR3 is 14 amino acids. Germline assignment: CDR1 LGHNT and CDR2 FRNRAP. The V gene lost 7 bases and the J gene lost 0 bases, with 12 bases spanning the gap. The variable domain in full, with the rest retrieved from reference TRBV12-5 and TRBJ1-1, is DARVTQTPRHKVTEMGQEVTMRCQPILGHNTVFWYRQTMMQGLELLAYFRNRAPLDDSGMPKDRFSAEMPDATLATLKIQPSEPRDSAVYFCASAQGQMNTEAFFGQGTRLTVV.

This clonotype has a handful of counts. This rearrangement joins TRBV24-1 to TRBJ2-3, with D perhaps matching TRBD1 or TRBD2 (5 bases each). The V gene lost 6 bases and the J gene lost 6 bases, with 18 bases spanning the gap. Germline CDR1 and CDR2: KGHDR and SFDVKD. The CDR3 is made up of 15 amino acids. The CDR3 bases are TGTGCCACCAGTAGCCCTGGTTTGGGGGAGGATACGCAGTATTTT. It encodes CATSSPGLGEDTQYF.